Shown below are 18 T cell receptor beta chains from a single sample sequenced in a study of technical replicates of blood from a handful of donors. Libraries were prepared by immunoSEQ multiplex PCR; TCRdb keeps only in-frame clonotypes and omits some of them. The repertoire consists of some 68,000 clones, with about 95% occurring once and the leading ten covering less than 0.25%. What was sequenced was T cells isolated from PBMCs. The receptors here all came from a human donor in good health.

The CDR3 region is CASSSYRGQETQYF. The CDR3, as DNA: TGTGCCAGCAGCTCTTACCGGGGGCAAGAGACCCAGTACTTC. The V gene is TRBV11-2, the J gene TRBJ2-5, with D tentatively TRBD2 (6 bases). The germline V gene encodes CDR1 SGHAT and CDR2 FQNNGV. Trimming stripped 4 bases from V and 2 bases from J, with 11 bases between. The CDR3 runs to 14 residues. Drawing the rest from reference TRBV11-2 and TRBJ2-5, the complete variable domain is EAGVAQSPRYKIIEKRQSVAFWCNPISGHATLYWYQQILGQGPKLLIQFQNNGVVDDSQLPKDRFSAERLKGVDSTLKIQPAKLEDSAVYLCASSSYRGQETQYFGPGTRLLVL.

This chain uses TRBV6-1 with TRBJ1-2, with 7 bases matching TRBD1. CDR1 MNHNS and CDR2 SASEGT come from the germline V gene. This CDR3 is built from 14 residues. V lost 10 bases to trimming and J lost 3 bases; unmatched junction nucleotides: 11. The CDR3 DNA follows: TGTGCCACCGGTATACAGGGGATACACTATGGCTACACCTTC. Translated: CATGIQGIHYGYTF.

The chain joins TRBV18 to TRBJ2-5; TRBD1 is a possible D gene (5 bases). With 1 base removed from V and 1 base from J, the gap between germline ends came to 7 bases. The V gene's germline CDR1 is KGHSH and CDR2 LQKENI. The CDR3 has 14 residues. The CDR3 here is CASSPRTPQETQYF. The DNA of the CDR3 is TGTGCCAGCTCACCACGGACACCCCAAGAGACCCAGTACTTC.

The chain couples TRBV7-9 to TRBJ2-7; possibly TRBD1 for D (6 bases). The ends were cut back, 7 bases at V and 3 bases at J, with 10 bases in the middle. Germline V CDR1 and CDR2: SEHNR, FQNEAQ (reference sequence). The CDR3 consists of 12 residues. DNA of the CDR3: TGTGCCAGCAAGGGGGATCTCTACGAGCAGTACTTC. Protein product: CASKGDLYEQYF.

This clone was observed a single time. The chain couples TRBV5-1 to TRBJ2-7; D is perhaps TRBD2 (8 bases). Germline V gives CDR1 SGHRS, CDR2 YFSETQ. This CDR3 is 18 amino acids long. V lost 2 bases and J 2 bases, leaving 23 bases between the germline ends. Here the CDR3 reads CASSFFIGDSGRPYEQYF. For the CDR3, the DNA is TGCGCCAGCAGCTTTTTCATTGGGGACAGCGGGAGACCCTACGAGCAGTACTTC.

The genes are TRBV7-6 and TRBJ1-1; D may be TRBD1 (6 bases). The CDR3 loop spans 13 amino acids. Trimming shortened V by 5 bases and J by 6 bases, and 13 bases separated the two germline ends. The germline gives CDR1 SGHVS, CDR2 FNYEAQ. CDR3 sequence reads: CASSRDNKAEAFF. The CDR3 nucleotides read TGTGCCAGCAGCCGGGACAATAAGGCTGAAGCTTTCTTT.

The chain joins TRBV7-8 to TRBJ2-7; D is perhaps TRBD1 (6 bases). The V gene lost 2 bases and the J gene lost 5 bases, with 19 bases spanning the gap. The CDR3 extends over 16 amino acids. Per the germline V gene, CDR1 is SGHVS and CDR2 is FQNEAQ. The CDR3 loop is CASSLQPGQGGDEQYF. In nucleotides, the CDR3 is TGTGCCAGCAGCTTACAACCGGGACAAGGGGGAGACGAGCAGTACTTC.

The J gene is TRBJ1-1, the V gene TRBV7-3, with unresolved D. Germline assignment: CDR1 SGHTA and CDR2 FQGTGA. The germline V and J ends were trimmed by 0 bases and 1 base, with 9 bases remaining between them. This CDR3 comprises 15 residues. The CDR3 DNA sequence: TGTGCCAGCAGCTTAACTCCGGCGGGGAACACTGAAGCTTTCTTT. It codes for CASSLTPAGNTEAFF.

The chain joins TRBV9 to TRBJ2-5, with a weak D call TRBD2 (5 bases). The CDR3 length is 14 residues. Trimming removed 4 bases from V and 4 bases from J, with 14 bases in between. CDR1 and CDR2 from the germline V gene are SGDLS and YYNGEE. This CDR3 is CASSSRRSGETQYF. The CDR3 DNA follows: TGTGCCAGCAGCTCTAGGAGGAGTGGAGAGACCCAGTACTTC.

The chain employs TRBV27 and TRBJ2-7; 7 bases are a match to TRBD1. With V trimmed by 3 bases and J by 3 bases, 5 bases remained unmatched. The CDR3 totals 14 residues. The germline V gene encodes CDR1 MNHEY and CDR2 SMNVEV (reference sequence). The CDR3: CASSFFSGGYEQYF. CDR3 DNA: TGTGCCAGCAGTTTTTTCTCAGGGGGCTACGAGCAGTACTTC.

The rearrangement uses TRBV2 and TRBJ1-1; the D gene is possibly TRBD1 (6 bases). V was clipped by 6 bases and J by 1 base, with 12 bases between them. This CDR3 spans 14 amino acids. Germline values: CDR1 SNHLY, CDR2 FYNNEI. CDR3 residues: CASSEQGGNTEAFF. The CDR3 DNA reads TGTGCCAGCAGCGAACAAGGGGGGAACACTGAAGCTTTCTTT.

The chain recombines TRBV5-1 with TRBJ2-5; a weak D match, TRBD1 (6 bases). V was clipped by 5 bases and J by 1 base, with 18 bases between them. The CDR3 spans 16 residues. Germline V lookup: CDR1 SGHRS, CDR2 YFSETQ. The CDR3: CASSSAEQTGQETQYF. CDR3 nucleotides: TGCGCCAGCAGTTCCGCGGAACAGACAGGCCAAGAGACCCAGTACTTC.

V and J are TRBV5-1 and TRBJ2-1; tentative D call: TRBD2 (6 bases). Germline V gene lookup returns CDR1 SGHRS and CDR2 YFSETQ. V lost 4 bases, J lost 3 bases, and 14 bases lay in between. This CDR3 is built from 15 residues. This chain's CDR3 is CASSPGLAVYNEQFF. The CDR3 bases are TGCGCCAGCAGCCCCGGGTTAGCGGTCTACAATGAGCAGTTCTTC.

The rearrangement joins TRBV29-1 to TRBJ1-2; perhaps TRBD1 as D (6 bases). V dropped 3 bases and J dropped 8 bases, with 13 bases sitting between them. The CDR3 has 12 amino acids. Germline CDR1 reads SQVTM; CDR2 reads ANQGSEA. This CDR3 reads CSVEVGAGGYTF. For the CDR3, the DNA is TGCAGCGTTGAGGTGGGGGCGGGCGGCTACACCTTC.

The chain carries TRBV6-5 and TRBJ2-2; 9 nucleotides align to TRBD1. V shed 4 bases and J 5 bases; nucleotides not matched to a gene: 8. Germline V CDR1 and CDR2: MNHEY, SVGAGI. The CDR3 contains 16 residues. The CDR3 here is CASSLHRGQGTGELFF. The CDR3 DNA reads as TGTGCCAGCAGTTTACACAGGGGGCAGGGGACCGGGGAGCTGTTTTTT.

The rearrangement joins TRBV15 to TRBJ1-4; a possible D gene is TRBD1 (6 bases). There are 15 residues in the CDR3. The V gene lost 0 bases and the J gene lost 6 bases, with 11 bases spanning the gap. The germline V gene encodes CDR1 LNHNV and CDR2 YYDKDF (reference sequence). CDR3 in DNA: TGTGCCACCAGCAGAGATTTGGGGGCGGATGAAAAACTGTTTTTT. Encoded protein: CATSRDLGADEKLFF.

This clone showed up just once. The chain couples TRBV6-5 to TRBJ2-3, with unresolved D. The V gene's germline CDR1 is MNHEY and CDR2 SVGAGI. Trimming took off 0 bases at V and 2 bases at J, with 9 bases between the two ends. The length of the CDR3 is 15 residues. The CDR3 sequence: CASSYSGDFTDTQYF. The CDR3 coding sequence is TGTGCCAGCAGTTACTCCGGAGATTTCACAGATACGCAGTATTTT.

The V call is TRBV18, the J call TRBJ1-3; 8 bases align to TRBD1. Germline V lookup: CDR1 KGHSH, CDR2 LQKENI. CDR3 length: 17 amino acids. The trim removed 3 bases at V and 1 base at J, leaving 8 bases unmatched. The CDR3, as DNA: TGTGCCAGCTCACCGTCCCTGACAGGGGTTTCTGGAAACACCATATATTTT. It specifies CASSPSLTGVSGNTIYF.